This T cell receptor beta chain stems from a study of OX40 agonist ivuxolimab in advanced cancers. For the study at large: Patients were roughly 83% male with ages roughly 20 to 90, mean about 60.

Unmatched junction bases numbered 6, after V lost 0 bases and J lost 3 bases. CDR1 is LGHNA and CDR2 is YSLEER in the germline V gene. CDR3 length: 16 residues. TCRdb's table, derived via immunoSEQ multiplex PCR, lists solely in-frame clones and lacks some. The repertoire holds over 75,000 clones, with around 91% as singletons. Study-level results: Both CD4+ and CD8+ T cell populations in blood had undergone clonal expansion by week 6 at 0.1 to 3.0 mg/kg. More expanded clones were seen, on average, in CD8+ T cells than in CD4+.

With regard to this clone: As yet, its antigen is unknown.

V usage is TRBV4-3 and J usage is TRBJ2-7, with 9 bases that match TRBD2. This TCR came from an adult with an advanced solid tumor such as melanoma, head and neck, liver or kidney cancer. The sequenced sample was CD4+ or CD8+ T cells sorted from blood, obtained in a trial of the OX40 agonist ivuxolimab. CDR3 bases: TGCGCCAGCAGCCAAGATCCACTAGCGGGTATCTACGAGCAGTACTTC. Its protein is CASSQDPLAGIYEQYF.